The clone carrying this T cell receptor beta chain has at least ten counts. These data belong to a study of regulatory T cells in long-lasting Graves disease. About the study: The study enrolled newly diagnosed Graves' patients on antithyroid drugs under 3 months.

The CDR3 consists of 15 residues. V lost 2 bases and J lost 0; bases outside the gene matches: 1. Germline V gene lookup returns CDR1 ENHRY and CDR2 SYGVKD. HTBI primers from iRepertoire and Arm-PCR of CDR3 regions yielded the TCR beta libraries. TCRdb re-called the multiplex PCR reads with MiXCR, one entry per CDR3 protein. The table includes roughly 560,000 distinct CDR3 sequences, more than 15% detected once. Time point defined: newly diagnosed GD, antithyroid drugs for less than 3 months. PBMC RNA served as the TCR library source. Separately, the same data were catalogued under a study of T cells in Graves' hyperthyroidism and ophthalmopathy.

The receptor was derived from a middle-aged woman with Graves disease. Source: peripheral blood mononuclear cells (PBMCs), taken at new diagnosis, from a patient treated with antithyroid drugs. V gene TRBV10-3 combines with J gene TRBJ2-3; 8 nucleotides line up with TRBD2. The CDR3: CAISEGGGSTDTQYF. In DNA form, the CDR3 reads TGTGCCATCAGTGAGGGCGGGGGGAGCACAGATACGCAGTATTTT.